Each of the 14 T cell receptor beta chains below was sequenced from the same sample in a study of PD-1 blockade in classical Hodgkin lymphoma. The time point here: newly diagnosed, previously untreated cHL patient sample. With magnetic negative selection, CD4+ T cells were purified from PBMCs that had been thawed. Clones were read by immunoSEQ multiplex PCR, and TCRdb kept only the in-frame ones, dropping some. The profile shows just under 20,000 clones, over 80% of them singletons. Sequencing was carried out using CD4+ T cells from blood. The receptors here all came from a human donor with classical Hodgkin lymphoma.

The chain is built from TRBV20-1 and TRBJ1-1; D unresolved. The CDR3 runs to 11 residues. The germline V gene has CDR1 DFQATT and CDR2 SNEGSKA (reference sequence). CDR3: CSSQLNTEAFF. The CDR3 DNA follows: TGCAGCTCTCAGTTGAACACTGAAGCTTTCTTT.

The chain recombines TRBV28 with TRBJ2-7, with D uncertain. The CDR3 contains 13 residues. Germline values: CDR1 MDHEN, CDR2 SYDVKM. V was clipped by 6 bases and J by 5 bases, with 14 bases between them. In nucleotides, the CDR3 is TGTGCCAGCAGAAGACCGATCATAGACGAGCAGTACTTC. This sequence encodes CASRRPIIDEQYF.

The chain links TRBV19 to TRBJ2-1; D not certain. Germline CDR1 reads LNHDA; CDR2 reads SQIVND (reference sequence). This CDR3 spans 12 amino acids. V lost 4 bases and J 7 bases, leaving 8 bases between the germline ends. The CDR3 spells CASSKVGNEQFF. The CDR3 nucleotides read TGTGCCAGTAGTAAGGTGGGAAATGAGCAGTTCTTC.

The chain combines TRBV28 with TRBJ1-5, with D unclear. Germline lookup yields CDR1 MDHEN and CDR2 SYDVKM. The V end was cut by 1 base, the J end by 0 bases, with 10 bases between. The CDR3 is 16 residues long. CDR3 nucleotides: TGTGCCAGCAGTTTATTTGGAGGGATTAGCAATCAGCCCCAGCATTTT. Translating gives CASSLFGGISNQPQHF.

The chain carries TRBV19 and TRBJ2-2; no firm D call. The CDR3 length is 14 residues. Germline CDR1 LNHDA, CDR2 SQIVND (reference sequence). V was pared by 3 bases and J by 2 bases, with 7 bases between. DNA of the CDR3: TGTGCCAGTAGTATCTACACAAACACCGGGGAGCTGTTTTTT. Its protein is CASSIYTNTGELFF. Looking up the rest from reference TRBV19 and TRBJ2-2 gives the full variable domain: DGGITQSPKYLFRKEGQNVTLSCEQNLNHDAMYWYRQDPGQGLRLIYYSQIVNDFQKGDIAEGYSVSREKKESFPLTVTSAQKNPTAFYLCASSIYTNTGELFFGEGSRLTVL.

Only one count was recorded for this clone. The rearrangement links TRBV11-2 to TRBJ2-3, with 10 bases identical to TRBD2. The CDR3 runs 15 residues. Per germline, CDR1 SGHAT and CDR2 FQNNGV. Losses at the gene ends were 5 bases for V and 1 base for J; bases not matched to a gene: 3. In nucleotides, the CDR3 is TGTGCCAGCAGCATCCTAGCGGGAGGCACAGATACGCAGTATTTT. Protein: CASSILAGGTDTQYF.

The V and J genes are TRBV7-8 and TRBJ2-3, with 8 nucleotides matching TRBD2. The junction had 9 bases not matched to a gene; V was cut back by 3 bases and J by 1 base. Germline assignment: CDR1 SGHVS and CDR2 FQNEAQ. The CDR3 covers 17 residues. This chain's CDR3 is CASSLGPGGSGTDTQYF. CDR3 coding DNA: TGTGCCAGCAGCTTGGGGCCGGGAGGGAGCGGCACAGATACGCAGTATTTT.

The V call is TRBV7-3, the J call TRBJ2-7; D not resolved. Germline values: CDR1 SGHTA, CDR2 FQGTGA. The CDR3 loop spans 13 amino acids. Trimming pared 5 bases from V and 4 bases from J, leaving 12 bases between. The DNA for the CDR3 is TGTGCCAGCAGCCCCCAAGAAGGATACGAGCAGTACTTC. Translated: CASSPQEGYEQYF.

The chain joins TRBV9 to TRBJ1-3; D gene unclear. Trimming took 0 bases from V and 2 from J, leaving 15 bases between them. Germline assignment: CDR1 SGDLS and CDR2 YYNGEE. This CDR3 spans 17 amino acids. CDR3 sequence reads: CASSVEVGHRTGNTIYF. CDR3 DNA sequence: TGTGCCAGCAGCGTAGAAGTCGGGCACAGAACTGGAAACACCATATATTTT.

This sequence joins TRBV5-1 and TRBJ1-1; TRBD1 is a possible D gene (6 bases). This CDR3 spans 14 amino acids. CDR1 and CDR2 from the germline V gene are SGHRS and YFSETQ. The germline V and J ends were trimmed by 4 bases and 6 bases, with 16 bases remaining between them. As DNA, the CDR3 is TGCGCCAGCAGCCGGGAGGGGGGCGCGGCTGAAGCTTTCTTT. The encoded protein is CASSREGGAAEAFF. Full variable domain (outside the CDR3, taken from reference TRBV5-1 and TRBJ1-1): KAGVTQTPRYLIKTRGQQVTLSCSPISGHRSVSWYQQTPGQGLQFLFEYFSETQRNKGNFPGRFSGRQFSNSRSEMNVSTLELGDSALYLCASSREGGAAEAFFGQGTRLTVV.

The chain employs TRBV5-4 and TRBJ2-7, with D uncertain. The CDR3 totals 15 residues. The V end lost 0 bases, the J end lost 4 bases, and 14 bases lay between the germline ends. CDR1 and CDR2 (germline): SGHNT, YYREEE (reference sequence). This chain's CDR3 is CASSLAGGSWYEQYF. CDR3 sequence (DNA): TGTGCCAGCAGCTTGGCCGGCGGTAGCTGGTACGAGCAGTACTTC.

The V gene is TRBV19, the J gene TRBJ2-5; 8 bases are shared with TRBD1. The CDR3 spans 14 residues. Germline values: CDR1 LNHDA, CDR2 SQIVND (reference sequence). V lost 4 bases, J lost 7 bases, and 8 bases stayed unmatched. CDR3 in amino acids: CASSRTGYEGTQYF. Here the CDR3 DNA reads TGTGCCAGTAGTAGGACAGGGTATGAAGGGACCCAGTACTTC.

The CDR3 DNA reads as TGTGCCAGTAGCACGTTGGTTATGAACACTGAAGCTTTCTTT. Translated, it gives CASSTLVMNTEAFF. The rearrangement joins TRBV19 to TRBJ1-1; D is ambiguous. The CDR3 is made up of 14 amino acids. The germline gives CDR1 LNHDA, CDR2 SQIVND (reference sequence). V gave up 6 bases and J gave up 0 bases, with 11 bases separating them.

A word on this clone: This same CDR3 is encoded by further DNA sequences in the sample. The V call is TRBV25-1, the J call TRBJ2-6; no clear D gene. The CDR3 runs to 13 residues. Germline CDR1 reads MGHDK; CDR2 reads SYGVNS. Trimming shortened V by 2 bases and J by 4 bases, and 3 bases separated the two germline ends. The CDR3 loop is CASSEAGANVLTF. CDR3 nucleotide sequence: TGTGCCAGCAGTGAAGCCGGGGCCAACGTCCTGACTTTC.